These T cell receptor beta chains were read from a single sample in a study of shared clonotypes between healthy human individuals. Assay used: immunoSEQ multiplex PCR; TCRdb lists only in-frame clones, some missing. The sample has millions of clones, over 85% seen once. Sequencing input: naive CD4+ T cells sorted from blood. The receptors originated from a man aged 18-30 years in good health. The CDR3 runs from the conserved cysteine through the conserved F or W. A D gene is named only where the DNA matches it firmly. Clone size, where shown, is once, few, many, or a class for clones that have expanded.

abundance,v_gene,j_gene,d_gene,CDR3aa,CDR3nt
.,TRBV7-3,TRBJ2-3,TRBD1,CASSGTGGSDTQYF,TGTGCCAGCAGCGGGACAGGGGGATCGGATACGCAGTATTTT
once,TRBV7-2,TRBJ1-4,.,CASSLSGARVLFF,TGTGCCAGCAGCTTATCGGGGGCCAGGGTCCTGTTTTTT
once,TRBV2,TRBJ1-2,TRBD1,CASSRDRPSGYTF,TGTGCCAGCAGTCGGGACAGGCCTTCCGGCTACACCTTC
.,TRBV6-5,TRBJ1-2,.,CASSYRSAPNYGYTF,TGTGCCAGCAGTTACCGGAGCGCGCCAAACTATGGCTACACCTTC
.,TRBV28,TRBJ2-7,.,CASSFRGLRSEQYF,TGTGCCAGCAGTTTCAGAGGGCTAAGAAGCGAGCAGTACTTC
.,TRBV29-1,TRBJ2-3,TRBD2,CSVGVAGGHNTQYF,TGCAGCGTTGGGGTAGCGGGGGGGCATAATACGCAGTATTTT
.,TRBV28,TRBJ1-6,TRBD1,CASSLEGQGYSPLHF,TGTGCCAGCAGTCTCGAGGGACAGGGTTATTCACCCCTCCACTTT
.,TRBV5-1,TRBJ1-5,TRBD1,CASSKDRGDQPQHF,TGCGCCAGCAGCAAGGACAGGGGGGATCAGCCCCAGCATTTT
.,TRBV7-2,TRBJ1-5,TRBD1,CASSLGTGPPNSNQPQHF,TGTGCCAGCAGCTTGGGGACAGGCCCACCAAATAGCAATCAGCCCCAGCATTTT
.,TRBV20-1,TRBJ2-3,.,CSAGPQYTQYF,TGCAGTGCTGGACCGCAATATACGCAGTATTTT
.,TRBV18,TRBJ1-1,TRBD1,CASSPRTGVNTEAFF,TGTGCCAGCTCACCCCGGACAGGGGTTAACACTGAAGCTTTCTTT
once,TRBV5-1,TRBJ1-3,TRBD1,CASSLGQAGNTIYF,TGCGCCAGCAGCTTAGGACAGGCTGGAAACACCATATATTTT
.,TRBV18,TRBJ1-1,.,CASSPLMAEAFF,TGTGCCAGCTCACCACTTATGGCTGAAGCTTTCTTT
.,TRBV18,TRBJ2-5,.,CASSPLGGETQYF,TGTGCCAGCTCACCACTGGGGGGTGAGACCCAGTACTTC
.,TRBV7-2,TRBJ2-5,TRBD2,CASSPGLAGVGRETQYF,TGTGCCAGCAGCCCGGGACTAGCGGGAGTTGGGCGAGAGACCCAGTACTTC
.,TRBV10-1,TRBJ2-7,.,CASSEAGTEYEQYF,TGCGCCAGCAGTGAGGCAGGGACGGAATACGAGCAGTACTTC
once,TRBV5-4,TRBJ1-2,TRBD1,CASSSPPGQGSTGYGYTF,TGTGCCAGCAGCTCACCTCCGGGACAGGGATCTACAGGCTATGGCTACACCTTC
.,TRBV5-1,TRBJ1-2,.,CASSLSTTNYGYTF,TGCGCCAGCAGTCTCTCGACGACTAACTATGGCTACACCTTC
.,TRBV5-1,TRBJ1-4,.,CASSLLAPATNEKLFF,TGCGCCAGCAGCTTGTTAGCCCCTGCAACTAATGAAAAACTGTTTTTT
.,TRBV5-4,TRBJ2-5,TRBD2,CASSSGTSGRQETQYF,TGTGCCAGCAGCTCGGGGACTAGCGGCCGCCAAGAGACCCAGTACTTC
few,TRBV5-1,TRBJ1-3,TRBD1,CASSLQPTGAGNTIYF,TGCGCCAGCAGCTTACAACCGACAGGGGCTGGAAACACCATATATTTT
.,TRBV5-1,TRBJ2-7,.,CASSLRPSYEQYF,TGCGCCAGCAGCTTGAGACCAAGCTACGAGCAGTACTTC
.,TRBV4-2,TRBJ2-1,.,CASSLKGGAAYNEQFF,TGTGCCAGCAGCCTAAAAGGCGGGGCAGCCTACAATGAGCAGTTCTTC
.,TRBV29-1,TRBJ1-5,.,CSVGGDLGLPQHF,TGCAGCGTTGGGGGGGACCTAGGTTTGCCCCAGCATTTT
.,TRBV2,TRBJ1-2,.,CASRSGSYGYTF,TGTGCCAGCAGGAGCGGATCCTATGGCTACACCTTC
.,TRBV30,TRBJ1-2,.,CAWSEGYGYTF,TGTGCCTGGAGTGAAGGGTATGGCTACACCTTC
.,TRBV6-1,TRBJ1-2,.,CASSEAVTGSGYTF,TGTGCCAGCAGTGAAGCGGTAACAGGGTCTGGCTACACCTTC
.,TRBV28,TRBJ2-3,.,CASSLPGRITDTQYF,TGTGCCAGCAGTCTACCGGGACGCATCACAGATACGCAGTATTTT
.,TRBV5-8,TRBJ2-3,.,CASSTIGMQYF,TGTGCCAGCAGCACCATAGGGATGCAGTATTTT
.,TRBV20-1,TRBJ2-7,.,CSASRAYEQYF,TGCAGTGCTAGTCGAGCTTACGAGCAGTACTTC
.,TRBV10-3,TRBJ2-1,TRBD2,CAISAPLAGGTYNEQFF,TGTGCCATCAGTGCTCCCCTAGCGGGAGGAACCTACAATGAGCAGTTCTTC
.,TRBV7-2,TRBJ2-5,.,CASTPPRGRGQETQYF,TGTGCCAGCACCCCCCCCCGGGGGAGAGGTCAAGAGACCCAGTACTTC
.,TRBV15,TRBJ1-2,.,CATSREGKSYTF,TGTGCCACCAGCAGAGAGGGAAAGAGCTACACCTTC
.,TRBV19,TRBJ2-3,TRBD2,CASRDLAGVADTQYF,TGTGCCAGTAGGGACCTAGCGGGAGTAGCAGATACGCAGTATTTT
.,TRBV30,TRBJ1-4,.,CASGAGLGAKLFF,TGTGCCTCGGGGGCAGGGTTAGGAGCAAAACTGTTTTTT
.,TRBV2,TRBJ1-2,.,CASRQGNGYTF,TGTGCCAGCAGGCAGGGAAATGGCTACACCTTC
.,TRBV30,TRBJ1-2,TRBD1,CAWSEPRGRGGYTF,TGTGCCTGGAGTGAGCCCAGGGGGCGCGGTGGCTACACCTTC
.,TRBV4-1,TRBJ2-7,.,CASSQEGSKSSYEQYF,TGCGCCAGCAGCCAAGAAGGGAGTAAAAGCTCCTACGAGCAGTACTTC
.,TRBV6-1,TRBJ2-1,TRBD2,CASNFGLADNEQFF,TGTGCCAGCAACTTTGGGCTAGCGGACAATGAGCAGTTCTTC
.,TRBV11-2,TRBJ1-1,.,CASSLIRGEAFF,TGTGCCAGCAGCCTAATCCGGGGTGAAGCTTTCTTT
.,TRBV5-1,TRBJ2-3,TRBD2,CASSPTRTSGSTLGTDTQYF,TGCGCCAGCAGCCCAACCCGGACTAGCGGGAGTACTTTGGGGACAGATACGCAGTATTTT
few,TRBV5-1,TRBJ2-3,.,CASSLAIIDGPGGDTQYF,TGCGCCAGCAGCTTGGCCATAATCGACGGCCCCGGAGGGGATACGCAGTATTTT